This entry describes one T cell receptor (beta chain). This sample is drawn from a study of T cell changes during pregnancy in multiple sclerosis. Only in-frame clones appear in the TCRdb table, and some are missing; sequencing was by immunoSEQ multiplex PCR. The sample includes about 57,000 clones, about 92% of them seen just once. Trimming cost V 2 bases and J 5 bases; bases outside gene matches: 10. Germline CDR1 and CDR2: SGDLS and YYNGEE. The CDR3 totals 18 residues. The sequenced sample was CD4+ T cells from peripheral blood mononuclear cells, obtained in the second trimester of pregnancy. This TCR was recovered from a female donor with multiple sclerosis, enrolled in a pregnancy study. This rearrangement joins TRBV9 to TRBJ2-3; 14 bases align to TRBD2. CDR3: CASSVSPGLAGEEDTQYF. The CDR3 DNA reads TGTGCCAGCAGCGTCTCACCGGGACTAGCGGGAGAGGAAGATACGCAGTATTTT. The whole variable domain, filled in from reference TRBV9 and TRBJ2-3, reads DSGVTQTPKHLITATGQRVTLRCSPRSGDLSVYWYQQSLDQGLQFLIQYYNGEERAKGNILERFSAQQFPDLHSELNLSSLELGDSALYFCASSVSPGLAGEEDTQYFGPGTRLTVL.